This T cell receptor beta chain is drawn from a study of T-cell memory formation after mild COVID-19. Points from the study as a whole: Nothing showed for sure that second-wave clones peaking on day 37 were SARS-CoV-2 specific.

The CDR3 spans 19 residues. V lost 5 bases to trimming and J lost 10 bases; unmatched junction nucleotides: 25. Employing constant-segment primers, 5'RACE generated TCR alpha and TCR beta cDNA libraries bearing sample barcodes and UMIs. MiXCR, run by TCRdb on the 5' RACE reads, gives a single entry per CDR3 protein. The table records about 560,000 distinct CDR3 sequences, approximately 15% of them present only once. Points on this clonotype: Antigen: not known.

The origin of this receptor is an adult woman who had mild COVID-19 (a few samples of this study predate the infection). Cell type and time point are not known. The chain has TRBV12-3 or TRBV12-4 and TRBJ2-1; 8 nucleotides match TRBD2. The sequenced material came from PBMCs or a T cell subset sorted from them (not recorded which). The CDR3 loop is CASSLLLPLSGSGAREQFF. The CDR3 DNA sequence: TGTGCCAGCAGTCTCCTCCTCCCCTTAAGCGGGAGCGGGGCTCGGGAGCAGTTCTTC.